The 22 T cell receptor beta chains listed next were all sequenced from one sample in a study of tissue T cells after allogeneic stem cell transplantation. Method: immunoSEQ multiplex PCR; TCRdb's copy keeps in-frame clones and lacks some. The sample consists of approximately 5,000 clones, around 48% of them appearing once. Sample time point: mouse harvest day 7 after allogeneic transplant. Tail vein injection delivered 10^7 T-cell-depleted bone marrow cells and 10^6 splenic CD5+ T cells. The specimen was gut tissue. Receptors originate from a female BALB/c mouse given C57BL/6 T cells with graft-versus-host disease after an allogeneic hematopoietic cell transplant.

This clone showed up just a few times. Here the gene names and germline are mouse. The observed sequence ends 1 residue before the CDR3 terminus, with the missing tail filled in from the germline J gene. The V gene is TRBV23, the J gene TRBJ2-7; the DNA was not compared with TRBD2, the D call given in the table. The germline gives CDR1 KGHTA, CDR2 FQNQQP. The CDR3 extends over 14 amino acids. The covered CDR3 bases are TGCTCCAGCAGTCAAGGGGCTGGGGGCTATGAACAGTAC. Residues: CSSSQGAGGYEQY. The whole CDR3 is CSSSQGAGGYEQYF. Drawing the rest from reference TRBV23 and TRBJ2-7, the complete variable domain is DAAVTQKPRYLIKMKGQEAEMKCIPEKGHTAVFWYQQKQSKELKFLIYFQNQQPLDQIDMVKERFSAVCPSSSLCSLGIRTCEAEDSALYLCSSSQGAGGYEQYFGPGTRLTVL.

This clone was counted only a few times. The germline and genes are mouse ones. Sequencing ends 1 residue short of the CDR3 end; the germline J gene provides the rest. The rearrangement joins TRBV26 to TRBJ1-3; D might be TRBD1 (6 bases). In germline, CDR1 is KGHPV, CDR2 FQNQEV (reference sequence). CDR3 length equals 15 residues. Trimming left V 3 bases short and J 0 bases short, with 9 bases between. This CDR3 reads CASSLGTISGNTLYF. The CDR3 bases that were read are TGTGCCAGCAGTCTTGGGACAATTTCTGGAAATACGCTCTAT.

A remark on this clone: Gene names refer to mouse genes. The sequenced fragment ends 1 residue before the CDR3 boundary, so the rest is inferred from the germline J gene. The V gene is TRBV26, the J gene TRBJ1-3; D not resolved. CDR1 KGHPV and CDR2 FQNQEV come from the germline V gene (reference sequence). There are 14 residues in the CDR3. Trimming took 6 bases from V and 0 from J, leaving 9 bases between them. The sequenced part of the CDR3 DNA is TGTGCCAGCAGCTTAGATCATTCTGGAAATACGCTCTAT. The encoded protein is CASSLDHSGNTLY. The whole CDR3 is CASSLDHSGNTLYF.

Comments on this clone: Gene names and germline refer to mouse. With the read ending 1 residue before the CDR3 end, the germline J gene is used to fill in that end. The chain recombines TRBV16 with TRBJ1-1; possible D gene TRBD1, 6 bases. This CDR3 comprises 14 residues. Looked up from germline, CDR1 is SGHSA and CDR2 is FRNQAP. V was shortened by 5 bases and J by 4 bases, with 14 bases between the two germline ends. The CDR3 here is CASSQQGRGTEVFF. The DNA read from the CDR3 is TGTGCAAGCAGCCAACAGGGAAGGGGCACAGAAGTCTTC.

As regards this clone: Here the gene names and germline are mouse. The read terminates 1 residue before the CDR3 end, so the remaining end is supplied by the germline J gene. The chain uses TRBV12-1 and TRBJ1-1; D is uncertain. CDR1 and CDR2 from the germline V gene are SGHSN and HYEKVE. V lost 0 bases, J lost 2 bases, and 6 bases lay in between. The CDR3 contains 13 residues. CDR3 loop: CASSLAHNTEVFF. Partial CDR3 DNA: TGTGCCAGCTCTCTCGCCCACAACACAGAAGTCTTC.

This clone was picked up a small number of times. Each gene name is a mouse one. The CDR3 sequence: CAWGTGVSDYTF. CDR3 DNA (partial): TGTGCCTGGGGGACAGGGGTCTCCGACTACACC. The chain combines TRBV31 with TRBJ1-2; 10 bases agree with TRBD1. Sequencing ends 1 residue short of the CDR3 end; the germline J gene provides the rest. Germline values: CDR1 GKSSPN, CDR2 SITVG. The J segment lost 4 bases and the V segment lost 5 bases, leaving 1 base of the junction unmatched. The CDR3 sequence is 12 residues long.

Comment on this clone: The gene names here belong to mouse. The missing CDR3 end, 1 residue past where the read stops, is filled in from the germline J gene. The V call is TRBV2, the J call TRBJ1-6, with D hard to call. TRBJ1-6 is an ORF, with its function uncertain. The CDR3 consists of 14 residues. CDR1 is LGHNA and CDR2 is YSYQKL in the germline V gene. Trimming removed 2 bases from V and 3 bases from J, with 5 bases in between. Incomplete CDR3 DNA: TGTGCCAGCAGCCAACGGGTCTATAATTCGCCCCTCTAC. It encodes CASSQRVYNSPLY. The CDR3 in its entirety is CASSQRVYNSPLYF.

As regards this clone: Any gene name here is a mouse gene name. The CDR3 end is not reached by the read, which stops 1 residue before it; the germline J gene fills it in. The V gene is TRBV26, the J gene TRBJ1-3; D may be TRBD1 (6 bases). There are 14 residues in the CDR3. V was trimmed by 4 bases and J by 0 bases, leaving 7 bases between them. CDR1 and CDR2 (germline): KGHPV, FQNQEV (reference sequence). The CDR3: CASSRTDSGNTLYF. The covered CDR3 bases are TGTGCCAGCAGTCGGACAGATTCTGGAAATACGCTCTAT.

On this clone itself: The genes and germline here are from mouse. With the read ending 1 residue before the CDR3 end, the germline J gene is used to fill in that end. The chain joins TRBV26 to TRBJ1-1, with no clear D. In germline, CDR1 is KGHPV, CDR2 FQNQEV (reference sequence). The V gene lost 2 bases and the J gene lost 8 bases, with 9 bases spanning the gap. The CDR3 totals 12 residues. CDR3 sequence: CASSLRGGEVFF. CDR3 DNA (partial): TGTGCCAGCAGTCTGCGGGGAGGGGAAGTCTTC.

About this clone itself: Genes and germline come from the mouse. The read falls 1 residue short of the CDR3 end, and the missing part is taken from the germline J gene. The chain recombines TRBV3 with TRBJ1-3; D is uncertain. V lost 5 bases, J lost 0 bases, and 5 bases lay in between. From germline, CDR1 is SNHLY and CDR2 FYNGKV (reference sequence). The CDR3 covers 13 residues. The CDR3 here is CASSRNSGNTLYF. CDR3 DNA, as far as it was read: TGTGCCAGCAGCCGAAATTCTGGAAATACGCTCTAT.

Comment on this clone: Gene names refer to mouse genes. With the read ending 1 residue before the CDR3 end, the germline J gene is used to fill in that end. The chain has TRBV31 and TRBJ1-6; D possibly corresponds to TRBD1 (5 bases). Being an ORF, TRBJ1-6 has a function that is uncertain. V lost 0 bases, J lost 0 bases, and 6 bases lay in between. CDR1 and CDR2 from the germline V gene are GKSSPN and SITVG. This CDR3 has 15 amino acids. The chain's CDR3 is CAWSLGTSYNSPLYF. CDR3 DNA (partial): TGTGCCTGGAGTCTAGGGACTTCCTATAATTCGCCCCTCTAC.

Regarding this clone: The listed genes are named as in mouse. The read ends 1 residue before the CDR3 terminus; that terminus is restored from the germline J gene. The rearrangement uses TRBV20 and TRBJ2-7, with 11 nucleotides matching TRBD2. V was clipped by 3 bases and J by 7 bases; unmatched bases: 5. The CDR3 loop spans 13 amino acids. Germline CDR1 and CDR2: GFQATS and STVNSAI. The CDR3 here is CGASDWGGEEQYF. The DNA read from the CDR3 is TGTGGTGCTAGCGACTGGGGGGGGGAAGAACAGTAC. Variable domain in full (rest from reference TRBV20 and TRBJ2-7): GALVYQYPRRTICKSGTSMRMECQAVGFQATSVAWYRQSPQKTFELIALSTVNSAIKYEQNFTQEKFPISHPNLSFSSMTVLNAYLEDRGLYLCGASDWGGEEQYFGPGTRLTVL.

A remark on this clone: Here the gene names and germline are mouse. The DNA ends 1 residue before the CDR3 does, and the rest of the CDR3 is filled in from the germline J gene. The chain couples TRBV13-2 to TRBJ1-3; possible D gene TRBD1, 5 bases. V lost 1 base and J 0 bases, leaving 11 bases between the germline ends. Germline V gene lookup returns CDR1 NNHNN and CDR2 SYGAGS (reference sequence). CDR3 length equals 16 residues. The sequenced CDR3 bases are TGTGCCAGCGGTGATTCACAGGTCCTTTCTGGAAATACGCTCTAT. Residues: CASGDSQVLSGNTLY. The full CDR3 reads CASGDSQVLSGNTLYF.

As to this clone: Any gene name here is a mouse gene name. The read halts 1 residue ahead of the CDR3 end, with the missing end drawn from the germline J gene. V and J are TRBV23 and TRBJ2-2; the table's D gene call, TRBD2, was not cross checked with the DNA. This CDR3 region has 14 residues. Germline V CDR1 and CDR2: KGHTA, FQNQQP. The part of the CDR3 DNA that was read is TGCTCCAGCAGTCAGCTGTCAAACACCGGGCAGCTCTAC. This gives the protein CSSSQLSNTGQLY. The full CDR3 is CSSSQLSNTGQLYF.

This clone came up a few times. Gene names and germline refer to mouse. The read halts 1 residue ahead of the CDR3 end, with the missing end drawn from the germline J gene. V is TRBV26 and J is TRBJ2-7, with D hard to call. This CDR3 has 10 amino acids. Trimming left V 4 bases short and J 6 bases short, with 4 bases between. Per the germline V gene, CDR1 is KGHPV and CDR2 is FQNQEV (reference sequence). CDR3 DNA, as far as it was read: TGTGCCAGCAGTCGGGCTGAACAGTAC. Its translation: CASSRAEQY. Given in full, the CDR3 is CASSRAEQYF.

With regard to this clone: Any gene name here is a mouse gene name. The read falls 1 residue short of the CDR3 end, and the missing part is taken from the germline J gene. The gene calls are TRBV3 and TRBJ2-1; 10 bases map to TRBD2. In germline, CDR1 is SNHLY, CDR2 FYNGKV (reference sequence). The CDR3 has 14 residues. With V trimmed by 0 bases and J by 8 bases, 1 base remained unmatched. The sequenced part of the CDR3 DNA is TGTGCCAGCAGCTTAGCGGACTGGGGGACTGAGCAGTTC. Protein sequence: CASSLADWGTEQF. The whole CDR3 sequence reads CASSLADWGTEQFF.

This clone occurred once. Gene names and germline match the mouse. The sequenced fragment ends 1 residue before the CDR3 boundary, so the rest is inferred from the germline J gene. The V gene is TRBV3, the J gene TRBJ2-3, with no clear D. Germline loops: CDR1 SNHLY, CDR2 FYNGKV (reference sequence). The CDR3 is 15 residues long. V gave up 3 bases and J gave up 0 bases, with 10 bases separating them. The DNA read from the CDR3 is TGTGCCAGCAGCTTCAGGTTCTCTAGTGCAGAAACGCTGTAT. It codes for CASSFRFSSAETLY. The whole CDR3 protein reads CASSFRFSSAETLYF.

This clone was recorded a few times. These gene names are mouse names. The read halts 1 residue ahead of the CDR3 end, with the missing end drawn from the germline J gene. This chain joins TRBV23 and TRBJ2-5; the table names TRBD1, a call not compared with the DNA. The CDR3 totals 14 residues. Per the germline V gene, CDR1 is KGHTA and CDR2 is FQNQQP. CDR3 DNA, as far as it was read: TGCTCCAGCAGTCAATCCCCCAGGGATGACACCCAGTAC. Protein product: CSSSQSPRDDTQY. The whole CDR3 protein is CSSSQSPRDDTQYF.

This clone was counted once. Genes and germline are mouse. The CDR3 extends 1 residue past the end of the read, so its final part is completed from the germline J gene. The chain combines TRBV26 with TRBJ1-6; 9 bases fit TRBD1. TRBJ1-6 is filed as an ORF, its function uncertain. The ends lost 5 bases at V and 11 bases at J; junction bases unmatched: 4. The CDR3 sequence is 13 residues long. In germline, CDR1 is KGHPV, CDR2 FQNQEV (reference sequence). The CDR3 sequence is CASSTGGAAPLYF. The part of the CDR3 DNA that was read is TGTGCCAGCAGTACAGGGGGCGCGGCGCCCCTCTAC.

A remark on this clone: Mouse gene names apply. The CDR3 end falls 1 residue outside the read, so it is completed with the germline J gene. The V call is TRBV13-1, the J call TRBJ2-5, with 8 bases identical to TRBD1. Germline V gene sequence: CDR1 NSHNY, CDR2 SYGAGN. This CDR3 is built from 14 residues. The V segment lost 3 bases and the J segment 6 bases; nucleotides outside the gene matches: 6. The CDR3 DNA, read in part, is TGTGCCAGCAGTGGACAGGGGATGGGGGACACCCAGTAC. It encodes CASSGQGMGDTQY. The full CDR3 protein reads CASSGQGMGDTQYF.

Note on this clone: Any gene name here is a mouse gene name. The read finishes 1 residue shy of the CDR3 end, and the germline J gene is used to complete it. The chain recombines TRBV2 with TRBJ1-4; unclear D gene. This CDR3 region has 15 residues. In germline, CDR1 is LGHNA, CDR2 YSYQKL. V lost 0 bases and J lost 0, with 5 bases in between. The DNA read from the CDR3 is TGTGCCAGCAGCCAAGATGGGGTTTCCAACGAAAGATTATTT. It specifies CASSQDGVSNERLF. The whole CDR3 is CASSQDGVSNERLFF.

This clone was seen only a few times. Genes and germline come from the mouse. CDR3 protein: CSSSHDWGGYAEQFF. Partial CDR3 DNA: TGCTCCAGCAGCCACGACTGGGGGGGCTATGCTGAGCAGTTC. The rearrangement joins TRBV23 to TRBJ2-1; the table names TRBD2, a call not compared with the DNA. Read coverage stops 1 residue before the CDR3 terminus; the germline J gene supplies the remainder. CDR3 length: 15 amino acids. The germline CDR1 and CDR2 sequences are KGHTA and FQNQQP.